These T cell receptor beta chains were read from a single sample in a study of T-cell reconstitution after alpha-beta-depleted transplantation in children. TCRdb processed the PCR reads anew with MiXCR; each CDR3 protein has one entry. Of around 600,000 distinct CDR3 sequences listed, about 21% are singletons. Sequencing used PBMCs, mostly from graft donor cells, obtained 360 days after TCRalphabeta/CD19-depleted stem cell transplant. The origin of the receptors is a boy less than two years old who had a stem cell transplant for acute myeloid leukemia, so the T cells may come from the graft donor. Both conserved end residues are part of each CDR3. D genes are given only for firm matches. Size values are once, few and many counts, or a class for expanded clones, and some rows have none.

V: TRBV10-3
size: .
J: TRBJ1-4
length: 14
D: TRBD1
CDR3: CAISEGQDNEKLFF
DNA: TGTGCCATCAGCGAAGGACAGGATAATGAAAAACTGTTTTTT

V: TRBV6-1
size: .
J: TRBJ1-4
length: 15
D: .
CDR3: CASGGSPTRDEKLFF
DNA: TGTGCCAGCGGGGGATCCCCCACAAGAGATGAAAAACTGTTTTTT

V: TRBV6-6
size: few
J: TRBJ2-3
length: 12
D: .
CDR3: CASSYARDTQYF
DNA: TGTGCCAGCAGTTACGCCAGAGATACGCAGTATTTT

V: TRBV20-1
size: many
J: TRBJ2-1
length: 13
D: .
CDR3: CSARVPQKNEQFF
DNA: TGCAGTGCTAGAGTACCGCAGAAGAATGAGCAGTTCTTC

V: TRBV29-1
size: many
J: TRBJ1-1
length: 16
D: .
CDR3: CSVEVWQGRMDTEAFF
DNA: TGCAGCGTTGAAGTCTGGCAGGGAAGGATGGACACTGAAGCTTTCTTT

V: TRBV5-1
size: few
J: TRBJ2-5
length: 15
D: .
CDR3: CASRSDGYDAETQYF
DNA: TGCGCCAGCAGGAGCGACGGTTACGACGCAGAGACCCAGTACTTC

V: TRBV20-1
size: many
J: TRBJ2-4
length: 13
D: .
CDR3: CSATSLRKNIQYF
DNA: TGCAGTGCTACGTCTTTGCGCAAAAACATTCAGTACTTC

V: TRBV4-3
size: .
J: TRBJ1-2
length: 14
D: .
CDR3: CASSQGQDYYGYTF
DNA: TGCGCCAGCAGCCAAGGACAGGATTACTATGGCTACACCTTC

V: TRBV20-1
size: many
J: TRBJ2-3
length: 16
D: .
CDR3: CSARESVVWTTDTQYF
DNA: TGCAGTGCTAGAGAGAGCGTGGTCTGGACCACAGATACGCAGTATTTT

V: TRBV6-2/TRBV6-3
size: many
J: TRBJ2-1
length: 15
D: TRBD2
CDR3: CASSYGTSGGNEQFF
DNA: TGTGCCAGCAGTTACGGGACTAGCGGGGGAAATGAGCAGTTCTTC

V: TRBV5-5
size: .
J: TRBJ2-2
length: 17
D: TRBD2
CDR3: CASSPSVAGGHTGELFF
DNA: TGTGCCAGCAGCCCGTCCGTTGCGGGGGGACACACCGGGGAGCTGTTTTTT

V: TRBV6-5
size: .
J: TRBJ2-7
length: 15
D: TRBD1
CDR3: CASSWTGGSSYEQYF
DNA: TGTGCCAGCAGTTGGACAGGGGGCAGCTCCTACGAGCAGTACTTC

V: TRBV11-2
size: .
J: TRBJ2-1
length: 16
D: TRBD1
CDR3: CASSFDPGQGKNEQFF
DNA: TGTGCCAGCAGCTTCGACCCGGGACAGGGGAAGAATGAGCAGTTCTTC

V: TRBV7-6
size: .
J: TRBJ2-3
length: 13
D: TRBD2
CDR3: CATGGGPSSTQYF
DNA: TGTGCCACGGGGGGGGGCCCTAGTAGTACGCAGTATTTT

V: TRBV29-1
size: many
J: TRBJ2-1
length: 16
D: TRBD2
CDR3: CSAPLARSGTYNEQFF
DNA: TGCAGCGCCCCTCTTGCGAGGAGCGGGACCTACAATGAGCAGTTCTTC

V: TRBV4-3
size: .
J: TRBJ2-1
length: 15
D: .
CDR3: CASSQVLGGGNEQFF
DNA: TGCGCCAGCAGCCAAGTGTTAGGGGGGGGCAATGAGCAGTTCTTC

V: TRBV12-3/TRBV12-4
size: many
J: TRBJ2-2
length: 16
D: TRBD1
CDR3: CASSLDRQGSAGELFF
DNA: TGTGCCAGCAGTTTAGATCGACAGGGTTCGGCCGGGGAGCTGTTTTTT

V: TRBV6-2/TRBV6-3
size: .
J: TRBJ2-7
length: 13
D: .
CDR3: CASSYGWGYEQYF
DNA: TGTGCCAGCAGTTACGGGTGGGGCTACGAGCAGTACTTC

V: TRBV20-1
size: few
J: TRBJ2-1
length: 16
D: .
CDR3: CSAREGSGGVRNEQFF
DNA: TGCAGTGCTAGAGAGGGTTCAGGGGGGGTGAGGAATGAGCAGTTCTTC

V: TRBV29-1
size: .
J: TRBJ1-2
length: 14
D: .
CDR3: CSVERQGRYYGYTF
DNA: TGCAGCGTTGAGAGGCAGGGGCGTTACTATGGCTACACCTTC

V: TRBV5-1
size: .
J: TRBJ2-3
length: 14
D: .
CDR3: CASHLFRGADTQYF
DNA: TGCGCCAGCCACCTATTCAGGGGGGCAGATACGCAGTATTTT

V: TRBV20-1
size: .
J: TRBJ1-4
length: 17
D: .
CDR3: CSAPPPAVASLNEKLFF
DNA: TGCAGTGCCCCCCCTCCCGCGGTGGCCTCCTTAAATGAAAAACTGTTTTTT

V: TRBV6-5
size: few
J: TRBJ1-1
length: 15
D: TRBD1
CDR3: CASSYSTGGQRLAFF
DNA: TGTGCCAGCAGTTACTCGACAGGGGGCCAACGGTTGGCTTTCTTT

V: TRBV6-2/TRBV6-3
size: few
J: TRBJ2-6
length: 20
D: TRBD2
CDR3: CASSNRRSGGFLSGANVLTF
DNA: TGTGCCAGCAGTAACCGACGGAGCGGGGGGTTCCTCTCTGGGGCCAACGTCCTGACTTTC

V: TRBV29-1
size: .
J: TRBJ2-1
length: 14
D: TRBD2
CDR3: CSVGLAGGRNEQFF
DNA: TGCAGCGTTGGACTAGCGGGGGGCAGAAATGAGCAGTTCTTC

V: TRBV28
size: .
J: TRBJ2-1
length: 15
D: TRBD2
CDR3: CASSPTSASYNEQFF
DNA: TGTGCCAGCAGCCCCACTAGCGCGTCCTACAATGAGCAGTTCTTC

V: TRBV19
size: many
J: TRBJ2-1
length: 15
D: TRBD1
CDR3: CASSRGQGGPGEQFF
DNA: TGTGCCAGTAGCAGAGGACAGGGTGGACCGGGAGAGCAGTTCTTC

V: TRBV30
size: .
J: TRBJ1-4
length: 12
D: .
CDR3: CAFEWGREKLFF
DNA: TGTGCCTTTGAATGGGGCCGTGAAAAACTGTTTTTT

V: TRBV20-1
size: .
J: TRBJ2-1
length: 12
D: .
CDR3: CSAEVGGNEQFF
DNA: TGCAGTGCTGAGGTTGGGGGCAATGAGCAGTTCTTC

V: TRBV12-3/TRBV12-4
size: many
J: TRBJ2-2
length: 15
D: TRBD1
CDR3: CASSLGQGAAGELFF
DNA: TGTGCCAGCAGTCTAGGACAGGGGGCGGCCGGGGAGCTGTTTTTT

V: TRBV12-3/TRBV12-4
size: .
J: TRBJ1-4
length: 14
D: .
CDR3: CASSLAQGWEKLFF
DNA: TGTGCCAGCAGTTTAGCACAGGGATGGGAAAAACTGTTTTTT

V: TRBV29-1
size: many
J: TRBJ2-3
length: 17
D: .
CDR3: CSVEGMHGPISTDTQYF
DNA: TGCAGCGTTGAAGGGATGCACGGCCCAATTAGCACAGATACGCAGTATTTT

V: TRBV20-1
size: many
J: TRBJ2-2
length: 14
D: .
CDR3: CSTRLAPNTGELFF
DNA: TGCAGCACAAGGCTAGCGCCGAACACCGGGGAGCTGTTTTTT

V: TRBV20-1
size: many
J: TRBJ2-1
length: 15
D: .
CDR3: CSALGVTSSYNEQFF
DNA: TGCAGTGCTTTAGGAGTGACTAGCTCCTACAATGAGCAGTTCTTC

V: TRBV20-1
size: many
J: TRBJ1-6
length: 14
D: TRBD1
CDR3: CSAQRGQVKSPLHF
DNA: TGCAGTGCTCAGAGGGGACAGGTGAAATCACCCCTCCACTTT

V: TRBV20-1
size: few
J: TRBJ1-6
length: 16
D: .
CDR3: CSARGSGSSYNSPLHF
DNA: TGCAGTGCTAGAGGATCGGGGAGCTCCTATAATTCACCCCTCCACTTT

V: TRBV7-6
size: .
J: TRBJ1-6
length: 16
D: .
CDR3: CASSLAPGLSNSPLHF
DNA: TGTGCCAGCAGCTTAGCGCCAGGGCTGAGTAATTCACCCCTCCACTTT

V: TRBV6-2/TRBV6-3
size: .
J: TRBJ1-2
length: 16
D: TRBD1
CDR3: CASRRIGQGAVYGYTF
DNA: TGTGCCAGCAGGCGAATTGGACAGGGGGCTGTCTATGGCTACACCTTC

V: TRBV9
size: many
J: TRBJ2-2
length: 13
D: .
CDR3: CASSVGVTGELFF
DNA: TGTGCCAGCAGCGTAGGTGTAACCGGGGAGCTGTTTTTT

V: TRBV6-2/TRBV6-3
size: .
J: TRBJ2-5
length: 17
D: .
CDR3: CASTTGLPTKYQETQYF
DNA: TGTGCCAGCACTACCGGACTACCAACTAAGTACCAAGAGACCCAGTACTTC

V: TRBV27
size: few
J: TRBJ2-3
length: 16
D: TRBD2
CDR3: CASSLGGVPDTDTQYF
DNA: TGTGCCAGCAGTTTAGGGGGGGTGCCCGACACAGATACGCAGTATTTT

V: TRBV7-3
size: .
J: TRBJ1-1
length: 14
D: .
CDR3: CASSPNRDTTEAFF
DNA: TGTGCCAGCAGCCCCAACCGGGACACTACTGAAGCTTTCTTT

V: TRBV12-3/TRBV12-4
size: many
J: TRBJ1-1
length: 15
D: .
CDR3: CASSFRVGGGTEAFF
DNA: TGTGCCAGCAGTTTCAGGGTCGGGGGAGGGACTGAAGCTTTCTTT

V: TRBV20-1
size: .
J: TRBJ2-7
length: 14
D: .
CDR3: CSAREGGGVYEQYF
DNA: TGCAGTGCTAGAGAGGGGGGCGGGGTCTACGAGCAGTACTTC

V: TRBV27
size: many
J: TRBJ1-2
length: 13
D: TRBD1
CDR3: CASSFDRGYGYTF
DNA: TGTGCCAGCAGTTTTGACAGGGGCTATGGCTACACCTTC